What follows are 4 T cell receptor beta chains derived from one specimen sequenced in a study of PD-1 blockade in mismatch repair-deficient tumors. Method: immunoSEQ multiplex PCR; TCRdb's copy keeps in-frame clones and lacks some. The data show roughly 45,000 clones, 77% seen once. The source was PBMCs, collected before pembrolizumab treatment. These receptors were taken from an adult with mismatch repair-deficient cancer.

The CDR3 nucleotides are TGTGCCTGGAGTGGAGTTTTCACAACTAATGAAAAACTGTTTTTT. This encodes CAWSGVFTTNEKLFF. The chain combines TRBV30 with TRBJ1-4; D remains ambiguous. Germline CDR1 is GTSNPN and CDR2 is SVGIG (reference sequence). The V gene lost 1 base and the J gene lost 0 bases, with 9 bases spanning the gap. The CDR3 consists of 15 residues.

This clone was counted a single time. The CDR3 DNA reads TGTGCCAGCAGCGTATCAGGGGCCCCCTACACTGAAGCTTTCTTT. Protein sequence: CASSVSGAPYTEAFF. The rearrangement links TRBV9 to TRBJ1-1; D possibly corresponds to TRBD1 (6 bases). Trimming shortened V by 1 base and J by 3 bases, and 13 bases separated the two germline ends. The CDR3 runs to 15 residues. CDR1 SGDLS and CDR2 YYNGEE come from the germline V gene.

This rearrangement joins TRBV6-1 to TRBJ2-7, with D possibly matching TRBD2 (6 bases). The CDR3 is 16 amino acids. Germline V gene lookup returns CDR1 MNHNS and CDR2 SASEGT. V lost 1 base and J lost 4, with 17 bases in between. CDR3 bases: TGTGCCAGCAGTGAAGTTAGGGGAGGAACCGAGTACGAGCAGTACTTC. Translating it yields CASSEVRGGTEYEQYF.

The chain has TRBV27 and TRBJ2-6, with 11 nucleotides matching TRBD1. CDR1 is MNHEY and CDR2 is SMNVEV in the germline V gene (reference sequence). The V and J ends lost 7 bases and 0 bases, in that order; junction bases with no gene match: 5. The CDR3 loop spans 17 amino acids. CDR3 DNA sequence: TGTGCCAGCACCTTGGGGACAGGGGGCTCTGGGGCCAACGTCCTGACTTTC. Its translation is CASTLGTGGSGANVLTF. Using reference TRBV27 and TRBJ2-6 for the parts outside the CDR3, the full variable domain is EAQVTQNPRYLITVTGKKLTVTCSQNMNHEYMSWYRQDPGLGLRQIYYSMNVEVTDKGDVPEGYKVSRKEKRNFPLILESPSPNQTSLYFCASTLGTGGSGANVLTFGAGSRLTVL.